A single sample gave rise to the 24 T cell receptor beta chains below, sequenced in a study of regulatory T cells in long-lasting Graves disease. Sequencing libraries for TCR beta were prepared with iRepertoire HTBI primers and Arm-PCR of CDR3 regions. Via MiXCR, TCRdb re-called the multiplex PCR reads, giving one row per CDR3 protein. The repertoire consists of hundreds of thousands of distinct CDR3 sequences, with less than 20% occurring once and the leading ten covering under 20%. The time point denotes: newly diagnosed GD, antithyroid drugs for less than 3 months. Following extraction of RNA from PBMCs, that RNA was used to make the TCR library. These sequences were also reported in another study, on T cells in Graves' hyperthyroidism and ophthalmopathy.

Source: peripheral blood mononuclear cells (PBMCs), taken at new diagnosis, from a patient treated with antithyroid drugs. The receptors were sampled from a woman between 25 and 40 years old with Graves disease.

At least ten counts were recorded for this clonotype. The genes are TRBV29-1 and TRBJ2-7; 7 bases are a match to TRBD1. Germline V gives CDR1 SQVTM, CDR2 ANQGSEA. This CDR3 contains 14 residues. The ends lost 7 bases at V and 4 bases at J; junction bases unmatched: 13. The CDR3 DNA reads TGCAGCGCAACTGCCGGGACAGACGGGTACGAGCAGTACTTC. Residues: CSATAGTDGYEQYF.

CDR3 amino acids: CATSDLEKARVYEQYF. The CDR3 nucleotides are TGTGCCACCAGTGATTTGGAAAAGGCCAGAGTCTACGAGCAGTACTTC. The rearrangement links TRBV24-1 to TRBJ2-7, with D unclear. The CDR3 covers 16 residues. Looked up from germline, CDR1 is KGHDR and CDR2 is SFDVKD. Trimming took 0 bases from V and 3 from J, leaving 14 bases between them.

This clonotype showed up just a few times. The rearrangement uses TRBV24-1 and TRBJ1-6; 8 nucleotides agree with TRBD1. This CDR3 is built from 14 residues. Germline trimming cut 5 bases from V and 8 bases from J; bases unmatched to any gene: 4. Germline V gene data show CDR1 as KGHDR and CDR2 as SFDVKD. The CDR3 DNA is TGTGCCACCAGTGCCCGGGACAGGTATTCACCCCTCCACTTT. It yields the protein CATSARDRYSPLHF.

This clonotype has a count of ten or more. The rearrangement joins TRBV28 to TRBJ2-7; D gene uncertain. In germline, CDR1 is MDHEN, CDR2 SYDVKM. Between the trimmed V and J ends, which lost 4 bases and 0 bases, there was a span of 13 bases. The CDR3 runs to 15 residues. CDR3 protein: CASSWYFGDSYEQYF. CDR3 bases: TGTGCCAGCAGTTGGTATTTCGGAGACTCCTACGAGCAGTACTTC. Supplemented by reference TRBV28 and TRBJ2-7, the full variable domain reads DVKVTQSSRYLVKRTGEKVFLECVQDMDHENMFWYRQDPGLGLRLIYFSYDVKMKEKGDIPEGYSVSREKKERFSLILESASTNQTSMYLCASSWYFGDSYEQYFGPGTRLTVT.

This clonotype occurred many times. The chain recombines TRBV12-3 or TRBV12-4 with TRBJ1-2; D not certain. The CDR3 consists of 15 residues. V was shortened by 8 bases and J by 8 bases, with 24 bases between the two germline ends. The chain's CDR3 is CASSLKRSRTAGYTF. As DNA, the CDR3 is TGTGCCAGCTCACTTAAACGCTCCAGGACCGCGGGCTACACCTTC.

The genes are TRBV7-3 and TRBJ2-2, with D tentatively TRBD2 (6 bases). Germline assignment: CDR1 SGHTA and CDR2 FQGTGA. The CDR3 runs to 15 residues. Trimming took 5 bases from V and 2 from J, leaving 12 bases between them. The CDR3 reads CASSPKGGNTGELFF. The CDR3 bases are TGTGCCAGCAGCCCTAAGGGAGGAAACACCGGGGAGCTGTTTTTT.

This clonotype was picked up many times. The chain joins TRBV11-1 to TRBJ1-5; possibly TRBD1 for D (5 bases). Germline V CDR1 and CDR2: SGHAT, FQDESV (reference sequence). The CDR3 covers 13 residues. V gave up 3 bases and J gave up 10 bases, with 13 bases separating them. CDR3 loop: CASSFDSISPQHF. DNA of the CDR3: TGTGCCAGCAGCTTTGACAGTATCAGCCCCCAGCATTTT.

Only a few counts were recorded for this clonotype. The chain combines TRBV4-1 with TRBJ2-3, with 7 positions matching TRBD2. Germline-derived CDR1 and CDR2 are MGHRA and YSYEKL. Trimming at V came to 3 bases and at J to 1 base, leaving 7 bases not matched to a gene. The CDR3 sequence is 16 residues long. This CDR3 is CASSHGKAGRTDTQYF. CDR3 coding DNA: TGCGCCAGCAGCCATGGGAAAGCGGGACGCACAGATACGCAGTATTTT.

There are a few counts of this clonotype. V usage is TRBV7-2 and J usage is TRBJ2-1, with D perhaps given as TRBD1 or TRBD2 (5 bases each). V was clipped by 5 bases and J by 8 bases, with 16 bases between them. The CDR3 spans 14 residues. CDR1 and CDR2 (germline): SGHTA, FQGNSA. The CDR3, as DNA: TGTGCCAGCAGCCCCTTCACCGGGGCGGATGAGCAGTTCTTC. Residues: CASSPFTGADEQFF.

This clonotype was observed at least ten times. The chain is built from TRBV5-1 and TRBJ2-3, with 9 positions matching TRBD1. CDR3 size: 15 residues. Germline V gives CDR1 SGHRS, CDR2 YFSETQ. J lost 3 bases, V lost 4 bases, and 6 bases had no gene match. The CDR3 DNA reads TGCGCCAGCAGCCTACAGGGGGCGGGTACAGATACGCAGTATTTT. Amino acids: CASSLQGAGTDTQYF.

This clonotype was seen at least ten times. This chain uses TRBV28 with TRBJ2-5; possibly TRBD2 for D (5 bases). V was shortened by 3 bases and J by 4 bases, with 12 bases between the two germline ends. Germline assignment: CDR1 MDHEN and CDR2 SYDVKM. The CDR3 extends over 14 amino acids. The CDR3 reads CASSFFRDSETQYF. The CDR3 nucleotides are TGTGCCAGCAGTTTCTTCCGGGATTCAGAGACCCAGTACTTC.

This clonotype showed up many times. V gene TRBV27 combines with J gene TRBJ2-3, with D perhaps matching TRBD1 or TRBD2 (5 bases each). With 6 bases removed from V and 1 base from J, the gap between germline ends came to 17 bases. Germline V CDR1 and CDR2: MNHEY, SMNVEV (reference sequence). This CDR3 is 16 amino acids long. CDR3: CASRPYMGVGTDTQYF. The CDR3 nucleotides are TGTGCCAGCAGACCCTACATGGGGGTGGGCACAGATACGCAGTATTTT.

V usage is TRBV24-1 and J usage is TRBJ2-3, with 7 bases matching TRBD1. V lost 9 bases, J lost 0 bases, and 8 bases stayed unmatched. The CDR3 is 15 residues long. The germline V gene has CDR1 KGHDR and CDR2 SFDVKD. CDR3 protein: CATEETGLSTDTQYF. The CDR3 DNA is TGTGCCACCGAAGAGACAGGGCTTAGCACAGATACGCAGTATTTT.

Ten or more counts support this clonotype. The chain couples TRBV6-1 to TRBJ1-2; 9 bases are a match to TRBD1. In germline, CDR1 is MNHNS, CDR2 SASEGT. The ends lost 3 bases at V and 6 bases at J; junction bases unmatched: 5. This CDR3 comprises 14 residues. CDR3 sequence: CASSDRDRDHGYTF. The CDR3 DNA sequence: TGTGCCAGCAGTGATAGGGACAGGGATCATGGCTACACCTTC.

This clonotype has a count of ten or more. The chain combines TRBV9 with TRBJ1-3; unclear D gene. Trimming pared 2 bases from V and 3 bases from J, leaving 3 bases between. CDR3 length: 12 residues. The germline V gene has CDR1 SGDLS and CDR2 YYNGEE. The DNA of the CDR3 is TGTGCCAGCAGCGTTGGTGGAAACACCATATATTTT. Protein sequence: CASSVGGNTIYF.

This chain uses TRBV9 with TRBJ2-7; D may be TRBD1 (5 bases). Germline-derived CDR1 and CDR2 are SGDLS and YYNGEE. V was clipped by 1 base and J by 6 bases, with 11 bases between them. The CDR3 sequence is 13 residues long. The CDR3 nucleotides read TGTGCCAGCAGCGTAAGGGGTCTAAGCGAGCAGTACTTC. Translated, it gives CASSVRGLSEQYF.

This clonotype has ten or more counts. The V and J genes are TRBV2 and TRBJ2-7; D ambiguous. This CDR3 spans 12 amino acids. Trimming shortened V by 3 bases and J by 1 base, and 4 bases separated the two germline ends. Germline V gives CDR1 SNHLY, CDR2 FYNNEI. CDR3 amino acids: CASSDVSYEQYF. Written as DNA, the CDR3 is TGTGCCAGCAGTGATGTATCCTACGAGCAGTACTTC.

As to this clonotype: An end of the junction differs from the germline gene, which may be a read error. The chain carries TRBV27 and TRBJ2-7, with D possibly TRBD2 on 5 matching bases. There are 15 residues in the CDR3. The germline gives CDR1 MNHEY, CDR2 SMNVEV (reference sequence). CDR3 DNA sequence: TGTGCCATCAGTGACCCGGCCCCGGGAACCTACGAGCAGTACTTC. Amino acid sequence: CAISDPAPGTYEQYF.

V usage is TRBV13 and J usage is TRBJ2-5; 10 nucleotides match TRBD1. This CDR3 has 15 residues. Trimming removed 3 bases from V and 5 bases from J; junction bases left unmatched: 6. Germline V gene lookup returns CDR1 PRHDT and CDR2 FYEKMQ (reference sequence). As DNA, the CDR3 is TGTGCCAGCAGCTTCGGGGACAGGGGATTTGAGACCCAGTACTTC. This sequence encodes CASSFGDRGFETQYF.

At least ten counts were recorded for this clonotype. V usage is TRBV28 and J usage is TRBJ1-2; D gene uncertain. The V end lost 3 bases, the J end lost 4 bases, and 3 bases lay between the germline ends. CDR3 size: 11 residues. From germline, CDR1 is MDHEN and CDR2 SYDVKM. The CDR3 sequence: CASSLLYGYTF. In nucleotides, the CDR3 is TGTGCCAGCAGTTTGCTCTATGGCTACACCTTC.

Many counts were recorded for this clonotype. The V and J genes are TRBV2 and TRBJ2-3; no firm D call. CDR3 size: 14 residues. Trimming pared 1 base from V and 2 bases from J, leaving 7 bases between. The germline V gene encodes CDR1 SNHLY and CDR2 FYNNEI. The CDR3 loop is CASSEGQHTDTQYF. In nucleotides, the CDR3 is TGTGCCAGCAGTGAAGGCCAGCACACAGATACGCAGTATTTT.

This clonotype was counted many times. CDR3 protein: CASSLRESEAFF. The CDR3 DNA follows: TGTGCCAGCAGCTTAAGGGAATCTGAAGCTTTCTTT. J is TRBJ1-1 and V is TRBV28; D remains unclear. This CDR3 spans 12 amino acids. Trimming cost V 6 bases and J 6 bases, with 11 bases left between them. From germline, CDR1 is MDHEN and CDR2 SYDVKM.

The chain joins TRBV11-3 to TRBJ2-3; TRBD2 matches 14 bases. The germline gives CDR1 SGHNT, CDR2 YENEEA. This CDR3 spans 17 amino acids. V was pared by 5 bases and J by 4 bases, with 8 bases of the junction left unmatched. CDR3 DNA sequence: TGTGCCAGCAGCCCCAGACTAGCGGGAGGGGGGTCAGATACGCAGTATTTT. Protein sequence: CASSPRLAGGGSDTQYF. The entire variable domain, with the rest obtained from reference TRBV11-3 and TRBJ2-3, is as follows: EAGVVQSPRYKIIEKKQPVAFWCNPISGHNTLYWYLQNLGQGPELLIRYENEEAVDDSQLPKDRFSAERLKGVDSTLKIQPAELGDSAVYLCASSPRLAGGGSDTQYFGPGTRLTVL.

Turning to this clonotype: At one boundary the junction diverges from the germline segment, which might be a read error. The chain joins TRBV28 to TRBJ1-2; perhaps TRBD1 as D (5 bases). The germline gives CDR1 MDHEN, CDR2 SYDVKM. The CDR3 runs 14 residues. CDR3 nucleotide sequence: TGCGCCAGCAGCCATTTTGAAGGGGACTATGGCTACACCTTC. This translates into CASSHFEGDYGYTF.